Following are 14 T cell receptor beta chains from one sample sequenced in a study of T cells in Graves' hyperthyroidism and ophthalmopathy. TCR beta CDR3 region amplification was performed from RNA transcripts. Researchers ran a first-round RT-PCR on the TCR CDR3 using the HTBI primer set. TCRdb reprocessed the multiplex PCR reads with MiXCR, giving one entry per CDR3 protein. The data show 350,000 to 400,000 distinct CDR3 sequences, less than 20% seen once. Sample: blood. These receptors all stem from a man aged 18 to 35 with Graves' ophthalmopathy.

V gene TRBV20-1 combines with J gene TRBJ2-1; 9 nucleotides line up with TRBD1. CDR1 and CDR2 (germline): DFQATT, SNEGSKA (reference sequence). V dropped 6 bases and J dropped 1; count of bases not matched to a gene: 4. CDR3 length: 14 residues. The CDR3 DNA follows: TGCAGTGCGCCGGGACAGGGATCCTACAATGAGCAGTTCTTC. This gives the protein CSAPGQGSYNEQFF.

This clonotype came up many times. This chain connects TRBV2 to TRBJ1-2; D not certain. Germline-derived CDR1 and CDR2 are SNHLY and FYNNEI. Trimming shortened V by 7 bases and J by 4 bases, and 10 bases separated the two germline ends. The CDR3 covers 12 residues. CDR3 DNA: TGTGCCAGCAATCGTCCTGGCTATGGCTACACCTTC. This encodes CASNRPGYGYTF.

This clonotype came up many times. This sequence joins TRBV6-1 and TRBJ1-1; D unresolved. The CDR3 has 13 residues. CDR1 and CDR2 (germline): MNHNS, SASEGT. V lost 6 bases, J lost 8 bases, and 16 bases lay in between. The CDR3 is CASRSPTDLEAFF. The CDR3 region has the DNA TGTGCCAGCAGGTCTCCTACAGACCTCGAAGCTTTCTTT.

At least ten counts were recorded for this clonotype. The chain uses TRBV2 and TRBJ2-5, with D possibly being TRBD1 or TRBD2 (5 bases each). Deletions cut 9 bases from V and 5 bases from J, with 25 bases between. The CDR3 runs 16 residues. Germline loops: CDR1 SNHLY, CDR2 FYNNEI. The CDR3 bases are TGTGCCAGTACCTGGGGCGACATTGGACTGGGGGAGACCCAGTACTTC. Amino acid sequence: CASTWGDIGLGETQYF.

The CDR3 nucleotides are TGCAGTGCTCTTGGCGGTCCTAGCACAGATACGCAGTATTTT. Translation gives CSALGGPSTDTQYF. The V call is TRBV20-1, the J call TRBJ2-3; D not resolved. Trimming removed 5 bases from V and 0 bases from J, with 12 bases in between. This CDR3 comprises 14 residues. Germline V gene lookup returns CDR1 DFQATT and CDR2 SNEGSKA (reference sequence).

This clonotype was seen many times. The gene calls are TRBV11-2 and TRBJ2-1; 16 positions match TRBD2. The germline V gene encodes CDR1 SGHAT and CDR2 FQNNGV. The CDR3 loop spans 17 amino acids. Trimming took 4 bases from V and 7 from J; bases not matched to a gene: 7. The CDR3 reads CASSSGTSGGAKNEQFF. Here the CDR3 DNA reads TGTGCCAGCAGCTCGGGGACTAGCGGGGGGGCTAAGAATGAGCAGTTCTTC.

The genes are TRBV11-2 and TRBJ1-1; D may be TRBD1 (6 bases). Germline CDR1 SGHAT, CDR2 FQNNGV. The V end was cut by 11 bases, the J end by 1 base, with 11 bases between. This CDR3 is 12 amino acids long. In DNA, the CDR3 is TGTGCCTCAAAAGGGGGGAACACTGAAGCTTTCTTT. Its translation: CASKGGNTEAFF. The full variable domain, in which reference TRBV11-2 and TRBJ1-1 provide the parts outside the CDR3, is EAGVAQSPRYKIIEKRQSVAFWCNPISGHATLYWYQQILGQGPKLLIQFQNNGVVDDSQLPKDRFSAERLKGVDSTLKIQPAKLEDSAVYLCASKGGNTEAFFGQGTRLTVV.

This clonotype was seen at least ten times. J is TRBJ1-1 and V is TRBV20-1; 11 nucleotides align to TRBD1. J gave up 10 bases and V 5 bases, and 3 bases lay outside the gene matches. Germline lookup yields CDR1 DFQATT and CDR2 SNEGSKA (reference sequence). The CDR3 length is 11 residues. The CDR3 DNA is TGCAGTGCTTGGACAGGGGGCGCAGCTTTCTTT. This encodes CSAWTGGAAFF.

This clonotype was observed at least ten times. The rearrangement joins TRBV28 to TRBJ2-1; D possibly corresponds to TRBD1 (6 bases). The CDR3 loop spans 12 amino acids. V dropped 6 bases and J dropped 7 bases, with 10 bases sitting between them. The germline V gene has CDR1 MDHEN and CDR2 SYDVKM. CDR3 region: CASRIDRNEQFF. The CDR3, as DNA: TGTGCCAGCAGGATAGACAGGAATGAGCAGTTCTTC.

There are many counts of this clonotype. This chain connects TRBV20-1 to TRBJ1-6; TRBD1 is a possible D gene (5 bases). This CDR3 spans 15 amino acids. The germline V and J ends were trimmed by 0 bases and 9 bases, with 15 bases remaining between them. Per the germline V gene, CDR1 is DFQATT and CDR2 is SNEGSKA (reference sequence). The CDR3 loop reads CSARDSEGNGSPLHF. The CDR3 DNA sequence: TGCAGTGCTAGAGATTCAGAGGGGAATGGTTCACCCCTCCACTTT.

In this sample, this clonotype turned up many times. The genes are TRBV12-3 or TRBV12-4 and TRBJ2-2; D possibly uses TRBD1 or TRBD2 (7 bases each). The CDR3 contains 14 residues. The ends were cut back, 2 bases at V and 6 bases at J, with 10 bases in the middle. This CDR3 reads CASSLSGGAGELFF. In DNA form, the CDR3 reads TGTGCCAGCAGTTTATCAGGGGGGGCCGGGGAGCTGTTTTTT.

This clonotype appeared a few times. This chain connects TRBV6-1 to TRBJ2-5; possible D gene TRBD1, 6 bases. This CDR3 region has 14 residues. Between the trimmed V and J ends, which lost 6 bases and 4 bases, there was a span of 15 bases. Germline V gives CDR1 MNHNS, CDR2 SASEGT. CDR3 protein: CASRTDRLGETQYF. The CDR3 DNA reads TGTGCCAGCAGAACCGACAGGCTGGGAGAGACCCAGTACTTC.

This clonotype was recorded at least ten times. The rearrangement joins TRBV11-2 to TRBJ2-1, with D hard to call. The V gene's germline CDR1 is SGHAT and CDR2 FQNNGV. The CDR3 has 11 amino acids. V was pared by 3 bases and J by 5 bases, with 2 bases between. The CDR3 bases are TGTGCCAGCAGCTTCCACAATGAGCAGTTCTTC. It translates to CASSFHNEQFF. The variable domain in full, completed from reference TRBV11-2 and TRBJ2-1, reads EAGVAQSPRYKIIEKRQSVAFWCNPISGHATLYWYQQILGQGPKLLIQFQNNGVVDDSQLPKDRFSAERLKGVDSTLKIQPAKLEDSAVYLCASSFHNEQFFGPGTRLTVL.

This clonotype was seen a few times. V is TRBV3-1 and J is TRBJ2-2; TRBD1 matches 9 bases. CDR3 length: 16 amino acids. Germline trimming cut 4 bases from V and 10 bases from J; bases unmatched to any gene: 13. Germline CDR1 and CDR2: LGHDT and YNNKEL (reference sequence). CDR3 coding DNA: TGTGCCAGCAGCCCATACCAGCCGGGACAGGGTTTGGAGCTGTTTTTT. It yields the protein CASSPYQPGQGLELFF.